This T cell receptor beta chain was recovered during a study of post-analysis software for immune sequencing data. Points from the study as a whole: TRBV segments more frequent in patients than in controls numbered several and included TRBV5-6, TRBV5-1 and TRBV20-1. Batch-mates among the samples co-clustered strongly by F measure. Controls showed significantly higher normalized Chao1 diversity than did multiple sclerosis patients.

The library was made from cDNA and included unique molecular identifiers. T cells numbering roughly 0.85 to 10 million gave rise to a few hundred thousand cDNA molecules. Via MiXCR, TCRdb re-called the PCR reads, giving one row per CDR3 protein. The table lists about 190,000 distinct CDR3 sequences, 29% of them singletons. This clonotype was seen many times. Its antigen is unidentified. Trimming removed 8 bases from V and 2 bases from J, with 13 bases in between. The CDR3 contains 13 residues. Germline V gene data show CDR1 as SGHTA and CDR2 as FQGNSA. The chain has TRBV7-2 and TRBJ2-7; no clear D. The sequence derives from a girl between 2 and 17 years old with multiple sclerosis. The sequencing input was blood. CDR3 amino acids: CASAGFRTYEQYF. The CDR3 region has the DNA TGTGCCAGCGCCGGATTCCGAACCTACGAGCAGTACTTC.